The clone carrying this T cell receptor beta chain was seen only a few times. Its antigen is not identified. The data stem from a study of T-cell memory formation after mild COVID-19. General observations from the study: Researchers found some responding clones in pre-infection memory, a sign that cross-reactive memory joined. Whether day 37 second-wave clones are SARS-CoV-2-specific was not confirmed.

With 4 bases removed from V and 4 bases from J, the gap between germline ends came to 9 bases. The CDR3 runs to 13 residues. Germline V gene data show CDR1 as SEHNR and CDR2 as FQNEAQ (reference sequence). Barcoded TCR alpha and TCR beta cDNA libraries with UMIs came from 5'RACE using constant-segment primers. TCRdb processed the 5' RACE reads anew with MiXCR; each CDR3 protein has one entry. Here the sample spans some 130,000 distinct CDR3 sequences, under 30% being singletons. This receptor was identified in an adult woman who had mild COVID-19 (a few samples of this study predate the infection). Cell type and time point are not known. The chain joins TRBV7-9 to TRBJ2-3; no firm D call. Sequencing was done on a sample of PBMCs or a T cell subset sorted from them (not recorded which). CDR3 protein: CASSWGGADTQYF. The CDR3 DNA reads as TGTGCCAGCAGCTGGGGTGGCGCAGATACGCAGTATTTT.